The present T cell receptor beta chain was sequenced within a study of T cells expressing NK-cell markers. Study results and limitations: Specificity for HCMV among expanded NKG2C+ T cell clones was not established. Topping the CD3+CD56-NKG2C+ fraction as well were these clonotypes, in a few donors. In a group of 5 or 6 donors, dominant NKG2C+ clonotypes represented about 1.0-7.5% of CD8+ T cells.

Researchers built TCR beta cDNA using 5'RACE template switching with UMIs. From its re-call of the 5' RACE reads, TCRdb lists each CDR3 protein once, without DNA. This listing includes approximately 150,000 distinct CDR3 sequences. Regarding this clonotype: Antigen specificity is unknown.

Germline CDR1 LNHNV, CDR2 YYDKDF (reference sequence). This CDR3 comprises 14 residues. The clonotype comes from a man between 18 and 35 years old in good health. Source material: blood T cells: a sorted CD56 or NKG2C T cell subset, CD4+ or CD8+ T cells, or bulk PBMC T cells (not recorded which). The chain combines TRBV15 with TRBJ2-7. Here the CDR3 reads CATSRAGSGFEQYF.